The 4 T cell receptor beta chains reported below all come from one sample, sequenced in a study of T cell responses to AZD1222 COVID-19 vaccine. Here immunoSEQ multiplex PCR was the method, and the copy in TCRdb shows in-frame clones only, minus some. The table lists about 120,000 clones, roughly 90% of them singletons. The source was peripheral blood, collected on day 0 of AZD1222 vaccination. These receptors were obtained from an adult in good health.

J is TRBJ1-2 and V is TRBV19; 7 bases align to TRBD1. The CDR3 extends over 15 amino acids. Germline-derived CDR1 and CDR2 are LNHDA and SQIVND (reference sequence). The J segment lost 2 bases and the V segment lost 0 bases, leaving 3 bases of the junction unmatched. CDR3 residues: CASSIDIRGNYGYTF. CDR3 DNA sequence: TGTGCCAGTAGTATAGACATCAGGGGGAACTATGGCTACACCTTC.

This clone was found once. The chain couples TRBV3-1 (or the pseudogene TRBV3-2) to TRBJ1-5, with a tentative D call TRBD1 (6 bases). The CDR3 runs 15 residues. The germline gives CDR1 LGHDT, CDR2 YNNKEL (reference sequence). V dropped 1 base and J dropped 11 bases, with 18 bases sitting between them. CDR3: CASSQVVGGHLAQHF. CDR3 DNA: TGTGCCAGCAGCCAAGTGGTGGGGGGGCATCTGGCCCAGCATTTT.

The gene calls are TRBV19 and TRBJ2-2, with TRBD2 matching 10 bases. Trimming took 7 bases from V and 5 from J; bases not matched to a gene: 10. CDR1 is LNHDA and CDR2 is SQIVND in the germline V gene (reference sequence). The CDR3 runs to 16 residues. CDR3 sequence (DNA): TGTGCCAGTACCCTCCGACTAGCGGGCGAAACCGGGGAGCTGTTTTTT. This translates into CASTLRLAGETGELFF.

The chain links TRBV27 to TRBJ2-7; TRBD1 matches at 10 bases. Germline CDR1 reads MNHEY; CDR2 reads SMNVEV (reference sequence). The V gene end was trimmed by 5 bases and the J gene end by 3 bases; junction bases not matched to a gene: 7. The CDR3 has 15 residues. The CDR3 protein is CASSGGQGRYYEQYF. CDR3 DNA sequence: TGTGCCAGCAGTGGGGGACAGGGGCGATACTACGAGCAGTACTTC.